This T cell receptor (beta chain) was captured by sequencing in a study of T cell changes during pregnancy in multiple sclerosis. Profiling relied on immunoSEQ multiplex PCR, and the TCRdb table lists in-frame clones only, not all of them. This table has some 77,000 clones, just over 90% appearing once. The V end lost 2 bases, the J end lost 5 bases, and 15 bases lay between the germline ends. This CDR3 has 16 residues. Germline values: CDR1 KGHSH, CDR2 LQKENI. The sample was peripheral blood, taken after pregnancy. The chain carries TRBV18 and TRBJ2-2; D is possibly TRBD1 (7 bases). The TCR originated in a female donor in good health, enrolled as a control in a pregnancy study. CDR3 in DNA: TGTGCCAGCTCACCATCGGCAGGGGGGATAACCGGGGAGCTGTTTTTT. Its translation is CASSPSAGGITGELFF.